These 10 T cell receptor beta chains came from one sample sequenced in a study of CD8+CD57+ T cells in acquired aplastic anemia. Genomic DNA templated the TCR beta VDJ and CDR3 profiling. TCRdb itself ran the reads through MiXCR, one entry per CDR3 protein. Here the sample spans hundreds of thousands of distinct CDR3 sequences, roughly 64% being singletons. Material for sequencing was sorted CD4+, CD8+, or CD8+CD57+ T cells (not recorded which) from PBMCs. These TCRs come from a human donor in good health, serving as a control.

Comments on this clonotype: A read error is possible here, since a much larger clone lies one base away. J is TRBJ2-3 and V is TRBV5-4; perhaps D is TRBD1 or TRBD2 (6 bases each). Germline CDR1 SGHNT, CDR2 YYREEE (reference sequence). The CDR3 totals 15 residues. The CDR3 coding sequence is TGTGCCAGCAGCTCCGGGGGCTCTTCCACAGATACGCGGTATTTT. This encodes CASSSGGSSTDTRYF.

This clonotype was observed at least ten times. CDR3: CSAARTGNQETQYF. The CDR3 DNA follows: TGCAGTGCTGCGCGAACGGGGAACCAAGAGACCCAGTACTTC. J is TRBJ2-5 and V is TRBV20-1, with D possibly matching TRBD2 (5 bases). From germline, CDR1 is DFQATT and CDR2 SNEGSKA (reference sequence). V shed 5 bases and J shed 0 bases, with 13 bases lying between them. The CDR3 sequence is 14 residues long.

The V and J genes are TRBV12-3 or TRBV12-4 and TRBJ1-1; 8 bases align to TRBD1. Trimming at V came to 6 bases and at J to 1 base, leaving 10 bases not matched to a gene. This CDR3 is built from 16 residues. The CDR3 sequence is CASSTISGGGNTEAFF. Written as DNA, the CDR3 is TGTGCCAGCAGCACAATCTCAGGGGGCGGGAACACTGAAGCTTTCTTT.

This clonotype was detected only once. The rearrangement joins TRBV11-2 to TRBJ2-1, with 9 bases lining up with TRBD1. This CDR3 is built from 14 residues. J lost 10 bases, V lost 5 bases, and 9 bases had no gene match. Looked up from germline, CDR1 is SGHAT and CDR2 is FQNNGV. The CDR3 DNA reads TGTGCCAGCAGCCTCACACGGGACAGGGCCGAGCAGTTCTTC. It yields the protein CASSLTRDRAEQFF.

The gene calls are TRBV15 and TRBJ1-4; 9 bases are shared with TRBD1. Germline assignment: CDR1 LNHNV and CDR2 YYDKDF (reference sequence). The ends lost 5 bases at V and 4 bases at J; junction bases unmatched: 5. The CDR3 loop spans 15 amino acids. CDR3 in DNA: TGTGCCACCAGCCCCGGGACAGGGATTAATGAAAAACTGTTTTTT. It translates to CATSPGTGINEKLFF.

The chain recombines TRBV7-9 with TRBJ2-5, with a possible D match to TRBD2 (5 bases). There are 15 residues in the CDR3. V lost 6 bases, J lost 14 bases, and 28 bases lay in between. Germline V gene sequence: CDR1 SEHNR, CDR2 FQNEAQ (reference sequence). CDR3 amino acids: CASSPVQGRSPLHYF. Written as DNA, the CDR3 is TGTGCCAGCAGTCCTGTTCAAGGGAGATCACCCCTCCACTACTTC.

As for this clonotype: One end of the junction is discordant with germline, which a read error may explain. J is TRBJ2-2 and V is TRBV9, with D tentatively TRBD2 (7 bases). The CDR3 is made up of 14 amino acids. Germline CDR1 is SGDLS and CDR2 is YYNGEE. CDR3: CASSPGGHEQDFVF. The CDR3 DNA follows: TGTGCCAGCAGTCCGGGGGGCCACGAGCAGGACTTCGTTTTT.

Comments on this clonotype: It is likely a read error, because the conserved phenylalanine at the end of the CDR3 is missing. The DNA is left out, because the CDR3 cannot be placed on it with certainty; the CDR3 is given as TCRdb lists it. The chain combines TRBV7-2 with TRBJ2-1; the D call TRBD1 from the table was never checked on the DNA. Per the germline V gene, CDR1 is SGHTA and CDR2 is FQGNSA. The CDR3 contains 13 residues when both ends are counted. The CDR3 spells CASSGSNQPQHFG.

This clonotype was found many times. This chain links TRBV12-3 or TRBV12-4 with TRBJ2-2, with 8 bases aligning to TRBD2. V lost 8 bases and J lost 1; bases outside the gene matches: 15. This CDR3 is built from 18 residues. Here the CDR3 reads CASGAESGGPGNTGELFF. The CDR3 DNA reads TGTGCCAGCGGAGCCGAGAGCGGGGGCCCGGGGAACACCGGGGAGCTGTTTTTT.

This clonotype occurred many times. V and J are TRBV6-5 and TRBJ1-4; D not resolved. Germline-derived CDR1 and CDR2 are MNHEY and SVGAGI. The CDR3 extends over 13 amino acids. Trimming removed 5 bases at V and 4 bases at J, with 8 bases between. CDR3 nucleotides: TGTGCCAGCAGTCCAGAGGGTAATGAAAAACTGTTTTTT. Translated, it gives CASSPEGNEKLFF.